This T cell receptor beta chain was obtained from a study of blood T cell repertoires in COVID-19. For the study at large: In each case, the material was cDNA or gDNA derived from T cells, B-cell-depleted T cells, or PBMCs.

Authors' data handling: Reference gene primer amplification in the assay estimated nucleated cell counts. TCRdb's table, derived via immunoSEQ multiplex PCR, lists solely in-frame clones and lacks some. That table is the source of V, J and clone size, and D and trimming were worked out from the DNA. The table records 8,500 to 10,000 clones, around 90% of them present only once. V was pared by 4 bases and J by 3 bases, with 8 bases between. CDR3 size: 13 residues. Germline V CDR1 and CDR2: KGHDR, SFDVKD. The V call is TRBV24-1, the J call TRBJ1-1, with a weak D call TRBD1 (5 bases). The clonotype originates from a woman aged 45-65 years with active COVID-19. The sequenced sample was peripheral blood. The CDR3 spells CATSDWGDTEAFF. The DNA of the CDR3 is TGTGCCACCAGTGACTGGGGGGACACTGAAGCTTTCTTT.